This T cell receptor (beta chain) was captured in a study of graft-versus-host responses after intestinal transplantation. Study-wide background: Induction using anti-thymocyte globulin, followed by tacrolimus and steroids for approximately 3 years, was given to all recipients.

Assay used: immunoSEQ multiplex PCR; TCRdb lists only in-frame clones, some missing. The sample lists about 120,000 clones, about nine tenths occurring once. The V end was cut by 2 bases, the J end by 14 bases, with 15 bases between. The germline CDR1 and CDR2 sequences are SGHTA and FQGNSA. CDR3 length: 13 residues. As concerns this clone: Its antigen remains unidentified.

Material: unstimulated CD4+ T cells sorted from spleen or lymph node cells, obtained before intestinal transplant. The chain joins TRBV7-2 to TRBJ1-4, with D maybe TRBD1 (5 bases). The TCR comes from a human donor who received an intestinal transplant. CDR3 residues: CASSLRRGEKLFF. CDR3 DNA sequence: TGTGCCAGCAGCTTAAGGCGGGGCGAGAAGCTGTTTTTT. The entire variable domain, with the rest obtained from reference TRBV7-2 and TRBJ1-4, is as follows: GAGVSQSPSNKVTEKGKDVELRCDPISGHTALYWYRQSLGQGLEFLIYFQGNSAPDKSGLPSDRFSAERTGGSVSTLTIQRTQQEDSAVYLCASSLRRGEKLFFGSGTQLSVL.